The source of this T cell receptor (beta chain) is a study of OX40 agonist ivuxolimab in advanced cancers. Autoimmune disease history or systemic immunosuppression led to patients being barred. Concerning this clone itself: The antigen is not known.

Assay used: immunoSEQ multiplex PCR; TCRdb lists only in-frame clones, some missing. Seen here are 90,000 to 120,000 clones, approximately 90% observed once, and the top ten hold roughly 1.3%. Study-wide findings and caveats: Some nonresponders also had low normalized T-cell clonal expansion. Mean expanded clone counts were higher in CD8+ than CD4+ T cells.

Germline CDR1 MNHEY, CDR2 SMNVEV (reference sequence). V was shortened by 3 bases and J by 4 bases, with 20 bases between the two germline ends. The CDR3 totals 17 residues. This sequence was found in an adult with an advanced solid tumor such as melanoma, head and neck, liver or kidney cancer. The chain recombines TRBV27 with TRBJ2-3; tentative D call: TRBD2 (6 bases). The sample was CD4+ or CD8+ T cells sorted from blood, taken in a trial of the OX40 agonist ivuxolimab. This CDR3 reads CASSFPLSAGSPDTQYF. The CDR3 DNA reads TGTGCCAGCAGTTTTCCCCTTTCTGCGGGGTCCCCAGATACGCAGTATTTT.